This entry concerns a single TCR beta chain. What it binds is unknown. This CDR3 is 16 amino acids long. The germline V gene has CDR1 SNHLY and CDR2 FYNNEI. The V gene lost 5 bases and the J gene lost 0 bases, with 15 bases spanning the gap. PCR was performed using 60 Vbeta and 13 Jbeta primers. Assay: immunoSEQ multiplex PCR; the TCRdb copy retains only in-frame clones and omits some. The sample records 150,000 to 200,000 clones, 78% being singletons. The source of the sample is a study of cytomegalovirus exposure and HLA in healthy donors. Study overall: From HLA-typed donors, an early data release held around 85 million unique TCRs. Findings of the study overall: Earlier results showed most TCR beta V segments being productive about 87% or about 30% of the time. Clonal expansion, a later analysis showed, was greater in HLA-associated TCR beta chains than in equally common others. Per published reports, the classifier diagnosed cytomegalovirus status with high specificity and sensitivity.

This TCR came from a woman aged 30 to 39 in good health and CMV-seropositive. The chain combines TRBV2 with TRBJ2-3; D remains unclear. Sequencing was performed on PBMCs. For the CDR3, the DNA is TGTGCCAGCAGTACTTACGCGGTCACTAGCACAGATACGCAGTATTTT. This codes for CASSTYAVTSTDTQYF.